This TCR beta chain comes out of a study of vaccination effects on CD4 cells after COVID-19. The protocol was immunoSEQ multiplex PCR, while the TCRdb copy is restricted to in-frame clones and leaves out a portion. The sample includes about 70,000 clones, 80% of them seen just once. About this clone itself: Its antigen is unknown.

Viral peptide pools were used in the ViraFEST assay to expand antigen-specific CD4+ T cells, and sequencing came afterward. Following a roughly 9-day culture, CD4+ T cells were purified. According to the study, vaccine recipients showed no prior SARS-CoV-2 infection and negative nucleocapsid antibodies. This specimen consisted of CD4+ T cells from PBMCs cultured with SARS-CoV-2 spike peptides, obtained before COVID-19 vaccination. The receptor was isolated from a human donor who received a COVID-19 vaccine.

CDR3 DNA: TGTGCCAGCAGCTTCCGGGTTAATTCACCCCTCCACTTT. This gives the protein CASSFRVNSPLHF. The chain is built from TRBV7-2 and TRBJ1-6, with D uncertain. Between the trimmed V and J ends, which lost 3 bases and 6 bases, there was a span of 6 bases. Germline CDR1 reads SGHTA; CDR2 reads FQGNSA. This CDR3 comprises 13 residues.